Sequencing of this TCR beta chain was carried out in a study of OX40 agonist ivuxolimab in advanced cancers. Looking at the study overall: As their treatment, patients were administered ivuxolimab, an agonistic anti-OX40 (CD134) antibody. Previous treatment with anti-PD-1, anti-PD-L1 or anti-CTLA-4 therapy was allowed; 30% to 50% had received some.

The data were produced by immunoSEQ multiplex PCR, yet TCRdb's version contains in-frame clones alone and is incomplete. The table includes roughly 98,000 clones, about 86% detected once. Samples of blood were obtained at baseline, on cycle 4 day 1, and on cycle 7 day 1. The sample here was CD4+ or CD8+ T cells sorted from blood, taken in a trial of the OX40 agonist ivuxolimab. This receptor was identified in an adult with an advanced solid tumor such as melanoma, head and neck, liver or kidney cancer.

The CDR3 here is CAWSVLSYEQYF. The CDR3 region has the DNA TGTGCCTGGAGTGTACTTTCCTACGAGCAGTACTTC. The rearrangement links TRBV30 to TRBJ2-7; D remains unclear. The CDR3 has 12 amino acids. Germline CDR1 GTSNPN, CDR2 SVGIG (reference sequence). Trimming took 0 bases from V and 1 from J, leaving 4 bases between them.